The subject of this entry is one TCR beta chain. Time point: cycle 4 day 1 (C4D1), after more than five weeks of nivolumab. Every patient was affected by relapse after autologous stem cell transplantation, while exposure to brentuximab vedotin was not uniform. Using magnetic negative selection, the CD4+ T cells were separated out of thawed PBMCs. The CDR3 covers 13 residues. Germline lookup yields CDR1 MDHEN and CDR2 SYDVKM. V was clipped by 2 bases and J by 8 bases, with 12 bases between them. This specimen comes from a study of PD-1 blockade in classical Hodgkin lymphoma. Libraries were prepared by immunoSEQ multiplex PCR; TCRdb keeps only in-frame clonotypes and omits some of them. The profile shows 30,000 or so clones, approximately 78% of them singletons.

The sequence derives from a human donor with classical Hodgkin lymphoma. The V call is TRBV28, the J call TRBJ1-1, with unresolved D. Material: CD4+ T cells from blood, obtained before the fourth cycle of nivolumab. The CDR3 loop is CASSLGVPVEAFF. Here the CDR3 DNA reads TGTGCCAGCAGTTTAGGGGTGCCGGTGGAAGCTTTCTTT.